These 7 T cell receptor beta chains came from one sample sequenced in a study of circulating CD8 cells and anti-PD-1 response in melanoma. The QIAseq Immune Repertoire TCR panel built the libraries from roughly 16 ng of total RNA. TCRdb used MiXCR to reprocess the reads, holding one entry per CDR3 protein. The table records about 280 distinct CDR3 sequences, about 15% of them present only once. Four subsets defined by PD-1 and/or TIGIT were sorted from live CD3+CD8+TCRalphabeta+ cells. Material: CD8+ T cells from PBMCs, obtained at baseline or after one month of anti-PD-1 therapy (not recorded which). Receptors originate from a human donor with melanoma.

Sample share makes this clonotype hyperexpanded (1% or more). The CDR3 bases are TGTGCCAGCGGACAAGATTTTTGGCCGAACACCGGGGAGCTGTTTTTT. The encoded protein is CASGQDFWPNTGELFF. V and J are TRBV6-6 and TRBJ2-2; a possible D gene is TRBD1 (5 bases). V shed 8 bases and J shed 0 bases, with 16 bases lying between them. The CDR3 spans 16 residues. CDR1 and CDR2 from the germline V gene are MNHNY and SVGAGI (reference sequence).

This clonotype is termed large. The chain links TRBV28 to TRBJ1-1, with D unclear. Germline-derived CDR1 and CDR2 are MDHEN and SYDVKM. The V and J ends lost 7 bases and 2 bases respectively, with 5 bases between them. There are 11 residues in the CDR3. This CDR3 reads CASNRNTEAFF. CDR3 in DNA: TGTGCCAGCAACCGCAACACTGAAGCTTTCTTT.

Sample share makes this clonotype medium-sized. Here the CDR3 DNA reads TGTGCCAGCAGTAGTTCGGGAGGATGGACGGTTAACTATGGCTACACCTTC. Amino acids: CASSSSGGWTVNYGYTF. The V and J genes are TRBV27 and TRBJ1-2, with D hard to call. V was shortened by 5 bases and J by 1 base, with 20 bases between the two germline ends. The CDR3 has 17 amino acids. Germline CDR1 MNHEY, CDR2 SMNVEV (reference sequence).

In its sample, this clonotype is large. The chain uses TRBV28 and TRBJ2-7; no definite D call. V was cut by 8 bases and J by 4 bases, with 6 bases left in between. The CDR3 has 10 amino acids. Germline V gene data show CDR1 as MDHEN and CDR2 as SYDVKM. The CDR3 region is CASGSYEQYF. The CDR3 bases are TGTGCCAGCGGGTCGTACGAGCAGTACTTC.

By share, this clonotype ranks as large. The chain uses TRBV28 and TRBJ2-7, with D maybe TRBD2 (5 bases). CDR1 MDHEN and CDR2 SYDVKM come from the germline V gene. The CDR3 spans 14 residues. Trimming left V 2 bases short and J 3 bases short, with 11 bases between. The CDR3 reads CASSLLSSIYEQYF. Written as DNA, the CDR3 is TGTGCCAGCAGTTTACTCTCTAGCATCTACGAGCAGTACTTC.

By share, this clonotype ranks as medium-sized. The chain carries TRBV23-1 and TRBJ2-1; D is unresolved. TRBV23-1 is classed as an ORF, of uncertain function. This CDR3 region has 14 residues. The V end was cut by 0 bases, the J end by 6 bases, with 9 bases between. The CDR3 bases are TGCGCCAGCAGTCAATCCGACGTACGCAATGAGCAGTTCTTC. It is translated as CASSQSDVRNEQFF.

This clonotype qualifies as medium-sized. V and J are TRBV25-1 and TRBJ1-1; D call uncertain. The length of the CDR3 is 12 residues. V gave up 5 bases and J gave up 2 bases, with 6 bases separating them. The germline gives CDR1 MGHDK, CDR2 SYGVNS. The CDR3, as DNA: TGTGCCAGCAGTCGGGGTAACACTGAAGCTTTCTTT. It encodes CASSRGNTEAFF.